Listed below are T cell receptor beta chains from one sample, sequenced in a study of technical replicates of blood from several donors. The assay was immunoSEQ multiplex PCR, and TCRdb's table has in-frame clones only and misses some. In the table there are about 84,000 clones, about 97% of which are singletons. Sequencing was performed on T cells isolated from PBMCs. All receptors come from a human donor in good health. Each CDR3 is given with its conserved first and last residue. The order of the fields is V gene, clone size, J gene, D gene, CDR3 protein, CDR3 DNA. A D gene is named only where the DNA matches it firmly. Clone size is given for some rows only: seen once, a few or many times, or a class if the clone is expanded.

v_call: TRBV30
clone_size: .
j_call: TRBJ1-6
d_call: TRBD1
cdr3_aa: CAWSDGTGFSPLHF
cdr3_nt: TGTGCCTGGAGCGACGGGACAGGGTTTTCACCCCTCCACTTT

v_call: TRBV6-5
clone_size: .
j_call: TRBJ2-1
d_call: TRBD2
cdr3_aa: CASRRGGPSFNEQFF
cdr3_nt: TGTGCCAGCAGGCGGGGGGGACCCTCGTTTAATGAGCAGTTCTTC

v_call: TRBV19
clone_size: .
j_call: TRBJ2-5
d_call: TRBD2
cdr3_aa: CASSITSGRGETQYF
cdr3_nt: TGTGCCAGTAGTATTACTAGCGGGAGAGGAGAGACCCAGTACTTC

v_call: TRBV7-2
clone_size: .
j_call: TRBJ2-7
d_call: TRBD1
cdr3_aa: CASSFGQGTYEQYF
cdr3_nt: TGTGCCAGCAGCTTCGGACAGGGGACCTACGAGCAGTACTTC

v_call: TRBV27
clone_size: .
j_call: TRBJ1-2
d_call: TRBD1
cdr3_aa: CASSPDQGATRVF
cdr3_nt: TGTGCCAGCAGCCCTGATCAGGGGGCGACCCGAGTCTTC

v_call: TRBV11-2
clone_size: .
j_call: TRBJ2-7
d_call: TRBD2
cdr3_aa: CASSFVAGVYEQYF
cdr3_nt: TGTGCCAGCAGCTTTGTAGCGGGGGTCTACGAGCAGTACTTC

v_call: TRBV2
clone_size: .
j_call: TRBJ1-6
d_call: TRBD1
cdr3_aa: CASSGTGRDNSPLHF
cdr3_nt: TGTGCCAGCAGCGGGACAGGGAGGGATAATTCACCCCTCCACTTT

v_call: TRBV5-1
clone_size: .
j_call: TRBJ1-5
d_call: .
cdr3_aa: CASSLGQNLYSNQPQHF
cdr3_nt: TGCGCCAGCAGCTTGGGACAGAACCTCTATAGCAATCAGCCCCAGCATTTT

v_call: TRBV29-1
clone_size: .
j_call: TRBJ1-1
d_call: .
cdr3_aa: CSVRTSPDTEAFF
cdr3_nt: TGCAGCGTTCGTACTTCCCCTGACACTGAAGCTTTCTTT

v_call: TRBV19
clone_size: .
j_call: TRBJ2-7
d_call: .
cdr3_aa: CASSIKSSYEQYF
cdr3_nt: TGTGCCAGTAGTATTAAGAGCTCCTACGAGCAGTACTTC

v_call: TRBV11-2
clone_size: .
j_call: TRBJ2-3
d_call: TRBD2
cdr3_aa: CASSTTPQRGGPDTQYF
cdr3_nt: TGTGCCAGCAGCACCACCCCCCAGCGGGGGGGCCCTGATACGCAGTATTTT

v_call: TRBV6-5
clone_size: .
j_call: TRBJ2-2
d_call: TRBD1
cdr3_aa: CASSYGTGGFTGELFF
cdr3_nt: TGTGCCAGCAGTTACGGGACAGGGGGCTTCACCGGGGAGCTGTTTTTT

v_call: TRBV9
clone_size: .
j_call: TRBJ2-5
d_call: TRBD2
cdr3_aa: CASSPGIVILAGVSETQYF
cdr3_nt: TGTGCCAGCAGCCCCGGGATAGTGATACTAGCGGGGGTCTCAGAGACCCAGTACTTC

v_call: TRBV30
clone_size: .
j_call: TRBJ1-1
d_call: .
cdr3_aa: CAFTNEGTKNTEAFF
cdr3_nt: TGTGCCTTTACCAACGAGGGCACCAAGAACACTGAAGCTTTCTTT

v_call: TRBV4-2
clone_size: .
j_call: TRBJ1-2
d_call: .
cdr3_aa: CASSHQAYGYTF
cdr3_nt: TGTGCCAGCAGCCATCAGGCCTATGGCTACACCTTC

v_call: TRBV7-9
clone_size: .
j_call: TRBJ1-6
d_call: TRBD1
cdr3_aa: CASSLVAGGYNSPLHF
cdr3_nt: TGTGCCAGCAGCTTAGTGGCAGGGGGCTATAATTCACCCCTCCACTTT

v_call: TRBV2
clone_size: .
j_call: TRBJ2-1
d_call: TRBD2
cdr3_aa: CASSELWTSAHNEQFF
cdr3_nt: TGTGCCAGCAGTGAACTTTGGACTAGCGCACACAATGAGCAGTTCTTC

v_call: TRBV9
clone_size: .
j_call: TRBJ2-1
d_call: .
cdr3_aa: CASSWGGGESSYNEQFF
cdr3_nt: TGTGCCAGCAGCTGGGGGGGCGGGGAAAGCTCCTACAATGAGCAGTTCTTC

v_call: TRBV2
clone_size: .
j_call: TRBJ2-2
d_call: TRBD2
cdr3_aa: CASRLPGLATGELFF
cdr3_nt: TGTGCCAGCAGATTACCGGGACTAGCCACCGGGGAGCTGTTTTTT

v_call: TRBV4-2
clone_size: .
j_call: TRBJ1-5
d_call: .
cdr3_aa: CASSQSRLNNQPQHF
cdr3_nt: TGTGCCAGCAGCCAATCTAGACTGAACAATCAGCCCCAGCATTTT

v_call: TRBV25-1
clone_size: .
j_call: TRBJ2-2
d_call: .
cdr3_aa: CASSVSYATGELFF
cdr3_nt: TGTGCCAGCAGTGTGAGCTACGCCACCGGGGAGCTGTTTTTT

v_call: TRBV7-6
clone_size: .
j_call: TRBJ2-7
d_call: TRBD1
cdr3_aa: CATGDSYEQYF
cdr3_nt: TGTGCCACCGGGGACAGCTACGAGCAGTACTTC

v_call: TRBV6-5
clone_size: .
j_call: TRBJ2-7
d_call: .
cdr3_aa: CASSYASGHLYEQYF
cdr3_nt: TGTGCCAGCAGTTACGCCTCGGGACACCTCTACGAGCAGTACTTC

v_call: TRBV23-1
clone_size: .
j_call: TRBJ1-1
d_call: .
cdr3_aa: CASAGRGRGTEAFF
cdr3_nt: TGCGCCAGCGCGGGGAGGGGACGGGGGACTGAAGCTTTCTTT

v_call: TRBV5-1
clone_size: .
j_call: TRBJ1-5
d_call: .
cdr3_aa: CASSLDGQGNQPQHF
cdr3_nt: TGCGCCAGCAGCTTGGATGGGCAGGGGAACCAGCCCCAGCATTTT

v_call: TRBV7-2
clone_size: .
j_call: TRBJ2-1
d_call: .
cdr3_aa: CASSPRVSSDEQFF
cdr3_nt: TGTGCCAGCAGCCCCCGTGTCTCGAGCGATGAGCAGTTCTTC

v_call: TRBV5-1
clone_size: .
j_call: TRBJ1-6
d_call: TRBD1
cdr3_aa: CASSDRGSSPLHF
cdr3_nt: TGCGCCAGCAGCGACAGGGGAAGTTCACCCCTCCACTTT

v_call: TRBV18
clone_size: .
j_call: TRBJ2-7
d_call: TRBD2
cdr3_aa: CASSQGDYSYEQYF
cdr3_nt: TGTGCCAGCTCACAAGGGGACTACTCCTACGAGCAGTACTTC

v_call: TRBV2
clone_size: .
j_call: TRBJ1-4
d_call: .
cdr3_aa: CASRWQRDEKLFF
cdr3_nt: TGTGCCAGCAGGTGGCAACGGGATGAAAAACTGTTTTTT

v_call: TRBV5-1
clone_size: once
j_call: TRBJ2-2
d_call: TRBD2
cdr3_aa: CASSPGLAGGRTGELFF
cdr3_nt: TGCGCCAGCAGCCCGGGACTAGCGGGAGGGCGGACCGGGGAGCTGTTTTTT

v_call: TRBV19
clone_size: .
j_call: TRBJ1-6
d_call: .
cdr3_aa: CASSEGAGILWDSPLHF
cdr3_nt: TGTGCCAGTAGTGAAGGGGCAGGGATCCTTTGGGATTCACCCCTCCACTTT

v_call: TRBV28
clone_size: .
j_call: TRBJ1-1
d_call: .
cdr3_aa: CASSRRLTEAFF
cdr3_nt: TGTGCCAGCAGCCGTCGACTGACTGAAGCTTTCTTT

v_call: TRBV18
clone_size: .
j_call: TRBJ1-5
d_call: .
cdr3_aa: CASSPDSFHSNQPQHF
cdr3_nt: TGTGCCAGCTCACCGGACAGCTTCCATAGCAATCAGCCCCAGCATTTT

v_call: TRBV13
clone_size: .
j_call: TRBJ2-5
d_call: .
cdr3_aa: CASSPPVWRGRRVTQYF
cdr3_nt: TGTGCCAGCAGCCCTCCCGTCTGGCGGGGTCGTCGCGTGACCCAGTACTTC

v_call: TRBV25-1
clone_size: .
j_call: TRBJ2-7
d_call: TRBD1
cdr3_aa: CASSEFGTGWYF
cdr3_nt: TGTGCCAGCAGTGAATTTGGGACAGGGTGGTACTTC

v_call: TRBV29-1
clone_size: .
j_call: TRBJ2-1
d_call: TRBD1
cdr3_aa: CSVEDPSRGHDNEQFF
cdr3_nt: TGCAGCGTTGAAGATCCCAGCAGGGGGCACGACAATGAGCAGTTCTTC

v_call: TRBV4-1
clone_size: once
j_call: TRBJ2-3
d_call: TRBD2
cdr3_aa: CASSQYVAGTSGGGTDTQYF
cdr3_nt: TGCGCCAGCAGCCAGTACGTAGCCGGGACTAGCGGGGGGGGCACAGATACGCAGTATTTT

v_call: TRBV2
clone_size: .
j_call: TRBJ1-5
d_call: TRBD1
cdr3_aa: CASSGQGKKEPQHF
cdr3_nt: TGTGCCAGCAGTGGACAGGGTAAGAAGGAGCCCCAGCATTTT

v_call: TRBV13
clone_size: .
j_call: TRBJ2-7
d_call: .
cdr3_aa: CASSLESSYEQYF
cdr3_nt: TGTGCCAGCAGCTTAGAGAGCTCCTACGAGCAGTACTTC

v_call: TRBV2
clone_size: .
j_call: TRBJ2-7
d_call: .
cdr3_aa: CASSPYYEQYF
cdr3_nt: TGTGCCAGCAGCCCTTACTACGAGCAGTACTTC

v_call: TRBV29-1
clone_size: .
j_call: TRBJ2-7
d_call: TRBD1
cdr3_aa: CSVEDLRDRPSYEQYF
cdr3_nt: TGCAGCGTTGAAGATCTCCGGGACAGACCTAGCTACGAGCAGTACTTC

v_call: TRBV4-1
clone_size: .
j_call: TRBJ1-6
d_call: .
cdr3_aa: CASSQDPGKPLHF
cdr3_nt: TGCGCCAGCAGCCAAGATCCGGGGAAACCCCTCCACTTT

v_call: TRBV7-9
clone_size: .
j_call: TRBJ1-5
d_call: TRBD1
cdr3_aa: CASSLGTGGAGNQPQHF
cdr3_nt: TGTGCCAGCAGCTTAGGGACAGGGGGCGCGGGCAATCAGCCCCAGCATTTT